This section outlines one T cell receptor (beta chain) sequence together with its context. The antigen remains undetermined. These data originate in a study of long-term antiretroviral therapy in people with HIV. Study conclusions and caveats: Repertoires with HIV possessed tighter CDR3 length spans than those of controls. Clones that expanded before ART (that is, prior to treatment) dominated the repertoire at all time points.

Survey level was the resolution at which the v3.0 immunoSEQ assay ran. Data came from immunoSEQ multiplex PCR; TCRdb stores just in-frame clones and leaves some out. Here the sample spans 25,000 to 40,000 clones, approximately 96% being singletons. This CDR3 contains 13 residues. The chain combines TRBV5-3 with TRBJ1-2, with TRBD1 matching 9 bases. TRBV5-3 is known as an ORF, though its function is uncertain. The sequence was collected from a man in his thirties or forties with HIV. Specimen: unsorted PBMCs, collected 6.6 years after starting antiretroviral therapy. The CDR3 is CRGQGPSNYGYTF. CDR3 sequence (DNA): TGTAGGGGACAGGGACCTTCTAACTATGGCTACACCTTC.